The 3 T cell receptor beta chains in this list originate from one sample, sequenced in a study of patients and donors after allogeneic stem cell transplantation. Each CDR3 protein gets one entry after TCRdb re-called the RT-PCR reads with MiXCR. Of about 960,000 distinct CDR3 sequences in the sample, approximately 19% were seen once. Sequencing input: blood, either unsorted or a sorted T cell fraction (not recorded which). Every receptor here comes from a human donor who was either an allogeneic HSCT recipient or a stem cell or donor lymphocyte infusion donor (not recorded which). It is not recorded whose cells these are; they may come from a transplant donor.

This clonotype was detected a few times. The V gene is TRBV15, the J gene TRBJ2-5; 10 positions match TRBD1. Trimming cost V 5 bases and J 5 bases; bases outside gene matches: 14. Per the germline V gene, CDR1 is LNHNV and CDR2 is YYDKDF (reference sequence). The CDR3 covers 17 residues. The CDR3 sequence is CATSGRKTGGAWETQYF. For the CDR3, the DNA is TGTGCCACCAGCGGGAGGAAGACAGGGGGCGCCTGGGAGACCCAGTACTTC.

The chain employs TRBV5-1 and TRBJ2-2, with 9 bases that match TRBD1. This CDR3 contains 16 residues. Germline CDR1 and CDR2: SGHRS and YFSETQ. The junction had 10 bases not matched to a gene; V was cut back by 3 bases and J by 7 bases. CDR3 sequence: CASSWLGQGAIGELFF. For the CDR3, the DNA is TGCGCCAGCAGCTGGTTGGGACAGGGCGCGATCGGGGAGCTGTTTTTT.

This clonotype was counted at least ten times. The chain employs TRBV5-1 and TRBJ2-7; D remains ambiguous. This CDR3 is built from 13 residues. The V gene lost 0 bases and the J gene lost 2 bases, with 6 bases spanning the gap. CDR1 is SGHRS, CDR2 YFSETQ, per germline. CDR3 loop: CASSLDLAYEQYF. As DNA, the CDR3 is TGCGCCAGCAGCTTGGACTTAGCCTACGAGCAGTACTTC.